This section outlines one TCR beta chain sequence together with its context. Germline V gives CDR1 MNHEY, CDR2 SMNVEV (reference sequence). V lost 5 bases to trimming and J lost 7 bases, with 25 bases between them. The CDR3 runs 17 residues. This specimen comes from a study of CD8 T cells in ankylosing spondylitis. TCRdb processed the 5' RACE reads anew with MiXCR; each CDR3 protein has one entry. The table includes 380,000 or so distinct CDR3 sequences, 20% to 25% detected once. The sequence derives from a male donor with ankylosing spondylitis or in good health (not recorded which). The sequencing sample was made of blood, either unsorted or a sorted T cell fraction (not recorded which). The chain links TRBV27 to TRBJ2-3; perhaps TRBD2 as D (6 bases). The CDR3 DNA is TGTGCCAGCAGTGCGACTTCCGGGACTGGTTTGATATATACGCAGTATTTT. It translates to CASSATSGTGLIYTQYF.